This TCR beta chain was retrieved from a study of siplizumab effects on memory and regulatory T cells. The study's findings and limits: In roughly 75-95% of proliferating CD4+ or CD8+ clones, a naive or memory phenotype could not be assigned.

This clone was recorded a few times. Its antigen remains unknown. The table came from immunoSEQ multiplex PCR; TCRdb's copy has only in-frame clones and leaves some out. The repertoire holds about 110,000 clones, with 80% to 95% as singletons. The CDR3 totals 17 residues. J is TRBJ2-7 and V is TRBV21-1; the table's D call, TRBD1, has no DNA check behind it. TRBV21-1 is given as a pseudogene. The material sequenced was CD4+ T cells sorted from blood. The receptor's source is a human donor in good health. The chain's CDR3 is CASSKIKPQECVYEQYF. For the CDR3, the DNA is TGTGCCAGCAGCAAAATAAAGCCACAGGAGTGTGTGTACGAGCAGTACTTC.